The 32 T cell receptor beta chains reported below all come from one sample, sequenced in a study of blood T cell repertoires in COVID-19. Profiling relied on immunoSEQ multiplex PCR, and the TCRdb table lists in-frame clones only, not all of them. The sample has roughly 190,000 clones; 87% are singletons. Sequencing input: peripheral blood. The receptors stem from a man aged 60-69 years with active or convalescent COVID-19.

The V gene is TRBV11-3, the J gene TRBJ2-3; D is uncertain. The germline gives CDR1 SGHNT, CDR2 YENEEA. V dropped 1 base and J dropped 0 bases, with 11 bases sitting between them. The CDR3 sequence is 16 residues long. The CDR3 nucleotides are TGTGCCAGCAGCTTAGGCCTCGCCCTAAGCACAGATACGCAGTATTTT. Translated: CASSLGLALSTDTQYF.

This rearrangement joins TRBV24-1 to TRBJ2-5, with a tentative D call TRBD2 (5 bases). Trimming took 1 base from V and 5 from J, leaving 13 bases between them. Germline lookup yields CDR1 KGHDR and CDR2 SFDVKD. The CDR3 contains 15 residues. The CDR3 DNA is TGTGCCACCAGTGATTTTCGGGGAGCAGGCGAGACCCAGTACTTC. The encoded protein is CATSDFRGAGETQYF.

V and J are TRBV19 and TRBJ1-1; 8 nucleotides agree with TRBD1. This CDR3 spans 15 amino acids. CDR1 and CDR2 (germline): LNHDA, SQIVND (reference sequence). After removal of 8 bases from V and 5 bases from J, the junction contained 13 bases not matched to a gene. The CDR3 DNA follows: TGTGCCAGTCGATTAGTGACAGGGGCGCGGACTGAAGCTTTCTTT. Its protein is CASRLVTGARTEAFF.

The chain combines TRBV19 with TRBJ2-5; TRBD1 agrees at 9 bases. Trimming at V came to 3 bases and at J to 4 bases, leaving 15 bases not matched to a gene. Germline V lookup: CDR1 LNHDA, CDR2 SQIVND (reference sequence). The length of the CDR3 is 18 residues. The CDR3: CASSMGMPTGGWRETQYF. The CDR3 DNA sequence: TGTGCCAGTAGTATGGGGATGCCAACAGGGGGCTGGAGAGAGACCCAGTACTTC.

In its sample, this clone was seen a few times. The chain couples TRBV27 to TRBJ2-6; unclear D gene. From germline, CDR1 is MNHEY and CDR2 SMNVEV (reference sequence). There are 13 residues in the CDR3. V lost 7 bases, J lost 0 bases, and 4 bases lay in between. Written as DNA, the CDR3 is TGTGCCAGCACCCGCTCTGGGGCCAACGTCCTGACTTTC. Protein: CASTRSGANVLTF.

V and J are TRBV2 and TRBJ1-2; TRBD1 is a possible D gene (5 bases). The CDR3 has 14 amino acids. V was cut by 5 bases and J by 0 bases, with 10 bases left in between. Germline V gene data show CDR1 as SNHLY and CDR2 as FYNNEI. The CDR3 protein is CASSRQGTNYGYTF. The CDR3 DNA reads TGTGCCAGCAGTCGTCAGGGAACTAACTATGGCTACACCTTC.

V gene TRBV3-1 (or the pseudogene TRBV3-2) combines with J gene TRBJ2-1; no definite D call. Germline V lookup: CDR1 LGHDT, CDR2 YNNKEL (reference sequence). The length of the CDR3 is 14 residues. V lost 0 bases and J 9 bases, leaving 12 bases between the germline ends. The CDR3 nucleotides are TGTGCCAGCAGCCAAGACCCTAGACTTGGTGAGCAGTTCTTC. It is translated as CASSQDPRLGEQFF.

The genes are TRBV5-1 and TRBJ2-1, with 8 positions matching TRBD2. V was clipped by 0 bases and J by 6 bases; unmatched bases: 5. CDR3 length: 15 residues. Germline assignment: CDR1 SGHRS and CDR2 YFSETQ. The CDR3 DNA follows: TGCGCCAGCAGCTTGGCAAGCGGGGGAATCAATGAGCAGTTCTTC. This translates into CASSLASGGINEQFF.

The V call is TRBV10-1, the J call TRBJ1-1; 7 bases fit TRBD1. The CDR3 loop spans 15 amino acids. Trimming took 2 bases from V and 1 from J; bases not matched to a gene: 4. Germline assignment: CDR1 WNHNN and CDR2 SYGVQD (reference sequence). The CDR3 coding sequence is TGCGCCAGCAGTGAGGCAGGGGGTGCGAACACTGAAGCTTTCTTT. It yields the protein CASSEAGGANTEAFF.

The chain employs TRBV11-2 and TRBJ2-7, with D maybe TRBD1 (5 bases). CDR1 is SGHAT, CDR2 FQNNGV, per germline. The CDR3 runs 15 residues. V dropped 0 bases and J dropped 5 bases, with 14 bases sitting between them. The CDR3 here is CASSLEPGRQDEQYF. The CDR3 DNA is TGTGCCAGCAGCTTAGAGCCAGGGCGGCAGGACGAGCAGTACTTC.

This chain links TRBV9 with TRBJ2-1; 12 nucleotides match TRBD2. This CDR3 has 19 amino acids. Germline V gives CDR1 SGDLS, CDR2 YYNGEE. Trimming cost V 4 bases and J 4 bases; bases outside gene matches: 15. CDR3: CASSPRSPTSGGKYNEQFF. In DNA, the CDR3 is TGTGCCAGCAGCCCCCGATCTCCGACTAGCGGGGGAAAATACAATGAGCAGTTCTTC.

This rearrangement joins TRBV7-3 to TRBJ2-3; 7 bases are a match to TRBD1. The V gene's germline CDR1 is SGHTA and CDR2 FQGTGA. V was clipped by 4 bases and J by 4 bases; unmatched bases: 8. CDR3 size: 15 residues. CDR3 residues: CASSSGQVGADTQYF. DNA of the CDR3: TGTGCCAGCAGCTCAGGACAGGTGGGGGCAGATACGCAGTATTTT. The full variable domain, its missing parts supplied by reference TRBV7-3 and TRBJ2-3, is GAGVSQTPSNKVTEKGKYVELRCDPISGHTALYWYRQSLGQGPEFLIYFQGTGAADDSGLPNDRFFAVRPEGSVSTLKIQRTERGDSAVYLCASSSGQVGADTQYFGPGTRLTVL.

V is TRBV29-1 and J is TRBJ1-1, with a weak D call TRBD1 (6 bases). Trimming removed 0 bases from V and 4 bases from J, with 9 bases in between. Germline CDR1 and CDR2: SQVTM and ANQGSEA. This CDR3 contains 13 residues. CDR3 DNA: TGCAGCGTTGAAGAGTCCAGGGGCACTGAAGCTTTCTTT. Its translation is CSVEESRGTEAFF.

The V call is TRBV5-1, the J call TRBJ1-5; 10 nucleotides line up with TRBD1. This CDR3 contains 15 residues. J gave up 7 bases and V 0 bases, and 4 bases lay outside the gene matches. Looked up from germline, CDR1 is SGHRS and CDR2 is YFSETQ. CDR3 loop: CASSLEGGQGQPQHF. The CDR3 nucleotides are TGCGCCAGCAGCTTGGAGGGGGGACAGGGGCAGCCCCAGCATTTT.

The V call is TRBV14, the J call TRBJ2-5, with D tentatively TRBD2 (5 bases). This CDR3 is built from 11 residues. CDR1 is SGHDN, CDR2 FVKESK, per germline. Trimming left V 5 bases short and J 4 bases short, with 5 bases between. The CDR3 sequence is CASSGGETQYF. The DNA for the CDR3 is TGTGCCAGCAGCGGAGGAGAGACCCAGTACTTC.

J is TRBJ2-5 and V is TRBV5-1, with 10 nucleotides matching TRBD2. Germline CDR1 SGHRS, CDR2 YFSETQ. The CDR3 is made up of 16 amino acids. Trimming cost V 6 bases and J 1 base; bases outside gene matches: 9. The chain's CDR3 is CASTPFSGGTQETQYF. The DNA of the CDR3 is TGCGCCAGCACCCCGTTTAGCGGGGGGACCCAAGAGACCCAGTACTTC. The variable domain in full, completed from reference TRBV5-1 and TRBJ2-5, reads KAGVTQTPRYLIKTRGQQVTLSCSPISGHRSVSWYQQTPGQGLQFLFEYFSETQRNKGNFPGRFSGRQFSNSRSEMNVSTLELGDSALYLCASTPFSGGTQETQYFGPGTRLLVL.

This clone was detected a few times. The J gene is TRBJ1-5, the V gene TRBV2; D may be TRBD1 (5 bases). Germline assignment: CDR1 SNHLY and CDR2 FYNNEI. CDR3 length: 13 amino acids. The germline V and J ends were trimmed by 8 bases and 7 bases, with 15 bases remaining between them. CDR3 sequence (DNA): TGTGCCAGCGAAGACAGCCTTTTACAGCCCCAGCATTTT. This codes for CASEDSLLQPQHF.

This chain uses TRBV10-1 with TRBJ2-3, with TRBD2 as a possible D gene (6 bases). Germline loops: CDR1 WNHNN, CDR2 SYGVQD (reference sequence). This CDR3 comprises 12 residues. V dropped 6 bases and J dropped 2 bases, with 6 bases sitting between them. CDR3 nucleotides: TGCGCCAGCAGGGACTACACAGATACGCAGTATTTT. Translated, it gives CASRDYTDTQYF.

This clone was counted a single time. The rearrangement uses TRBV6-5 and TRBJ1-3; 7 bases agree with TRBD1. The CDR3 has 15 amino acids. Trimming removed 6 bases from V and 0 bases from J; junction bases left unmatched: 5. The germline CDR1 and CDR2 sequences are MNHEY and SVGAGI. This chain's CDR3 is CASSSQGSSGNTIYF. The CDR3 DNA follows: TGTGCCAGCAGCTCACAGGGGTCCTCTGGAAACACCATATATTTT.

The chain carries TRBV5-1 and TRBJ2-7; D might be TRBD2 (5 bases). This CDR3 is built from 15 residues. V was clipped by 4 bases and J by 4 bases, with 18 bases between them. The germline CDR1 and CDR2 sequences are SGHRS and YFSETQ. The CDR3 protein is CASSVLSGGSYEQYF. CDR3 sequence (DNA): TGCGCCAGCAGCGTACTAAGCGGAGGAAGTTACGAGCAGTACTTC. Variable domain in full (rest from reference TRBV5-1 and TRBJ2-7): KAGVTQTPRYLIKTRGQQVTLSCSPISGHRSVSWYQQTPGQGLQFLFEYFSETQRNKGNFPGRFSGRQFSNSRSEMNVSTLELGDSALYLCASSVLSGGSYEQYFGPGTRLTVT.

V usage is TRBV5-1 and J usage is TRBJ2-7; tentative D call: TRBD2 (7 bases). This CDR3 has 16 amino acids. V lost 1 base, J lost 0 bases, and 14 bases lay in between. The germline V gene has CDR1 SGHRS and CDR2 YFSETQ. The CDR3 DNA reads TGCGCCAGCAGCTTGTATGGGGGCGGGAGCTCCTACGAGCAGTACTTC. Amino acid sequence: CASSLYGGGSSYEQYF.

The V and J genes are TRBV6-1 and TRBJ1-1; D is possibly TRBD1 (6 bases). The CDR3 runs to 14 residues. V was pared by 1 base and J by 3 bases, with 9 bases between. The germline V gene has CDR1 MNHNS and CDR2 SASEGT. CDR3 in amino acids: CASSEGGQDTEAFF. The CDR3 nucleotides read TGTGCCAGCAGTGAAGGGGGGCAGGACACTGAAGCTTTCTTT.

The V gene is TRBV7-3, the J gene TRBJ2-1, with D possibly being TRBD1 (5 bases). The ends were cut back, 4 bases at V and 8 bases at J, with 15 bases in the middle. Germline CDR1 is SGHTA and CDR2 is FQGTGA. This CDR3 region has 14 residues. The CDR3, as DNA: TGTGCCAGCAGCTCCGGCTCAGTAGGGGATGAGCAGTTCTTC. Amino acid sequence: CASSSGSVGDEQFF.

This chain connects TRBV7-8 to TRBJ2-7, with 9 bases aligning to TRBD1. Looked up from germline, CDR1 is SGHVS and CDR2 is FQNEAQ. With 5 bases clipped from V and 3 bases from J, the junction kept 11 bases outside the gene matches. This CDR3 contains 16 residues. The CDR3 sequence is CASSPGTGLDHYEQYF. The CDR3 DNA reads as TGTGCCAGCAGCCCCGGGACAGGGTTGGACCACTACGAGCAGTACTTC.

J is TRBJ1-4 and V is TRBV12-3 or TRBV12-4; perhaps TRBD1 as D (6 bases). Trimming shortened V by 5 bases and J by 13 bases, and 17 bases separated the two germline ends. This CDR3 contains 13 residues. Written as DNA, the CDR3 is TGTGCCAGCAGTCAGGGGTCGGGTGGGCGACTGTTTTTT. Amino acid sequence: CASSQGSGGRLFF.

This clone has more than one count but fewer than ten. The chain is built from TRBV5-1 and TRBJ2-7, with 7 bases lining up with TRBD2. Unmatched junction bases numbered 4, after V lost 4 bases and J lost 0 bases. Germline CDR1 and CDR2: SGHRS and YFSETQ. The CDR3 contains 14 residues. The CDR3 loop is CASSTRDYSYEQYF. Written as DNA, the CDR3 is TGCGCCAGCAGCACCCGGGACTACTCCTACGAGCAGTACTTC.

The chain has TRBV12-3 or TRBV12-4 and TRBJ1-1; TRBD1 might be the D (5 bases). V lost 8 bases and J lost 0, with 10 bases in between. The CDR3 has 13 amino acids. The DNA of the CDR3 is TGTGCCAGCGGAGTGACAGTGAACACTGAAGCTTTCTTT. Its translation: CASGVTVNTEAFF.

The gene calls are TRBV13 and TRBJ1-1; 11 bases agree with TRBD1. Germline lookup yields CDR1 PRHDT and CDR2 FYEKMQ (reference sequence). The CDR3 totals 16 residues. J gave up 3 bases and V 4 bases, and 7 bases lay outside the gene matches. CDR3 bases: TGTGCCAGCAGCTCCGGGACAGGGGGTCAGGACACTGAAGCTTTCTTT. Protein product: CASSSGTGGQDTEAFF.

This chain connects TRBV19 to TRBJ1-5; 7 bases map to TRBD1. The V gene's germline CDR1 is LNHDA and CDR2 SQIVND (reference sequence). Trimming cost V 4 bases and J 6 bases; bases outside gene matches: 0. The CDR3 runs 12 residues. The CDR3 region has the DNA TGTGCCAGTAGTAACAGGGGTCAGCCCCAGCATTTT. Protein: CASSNRGQPQHF.

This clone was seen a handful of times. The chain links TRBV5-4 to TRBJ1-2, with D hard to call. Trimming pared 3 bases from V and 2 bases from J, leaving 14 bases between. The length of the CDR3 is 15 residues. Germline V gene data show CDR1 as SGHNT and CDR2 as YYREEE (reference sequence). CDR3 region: CASSSPSAGNYGYTF. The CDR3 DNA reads TGTGCCAGCAGCTCGCCCTCTGCGGGCAACTATGGCTACACCTTC.

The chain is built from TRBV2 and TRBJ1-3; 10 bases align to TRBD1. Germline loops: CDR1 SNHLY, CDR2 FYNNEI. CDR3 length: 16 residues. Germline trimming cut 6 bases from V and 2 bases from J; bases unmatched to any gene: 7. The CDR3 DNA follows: TGTGCCAGCAGCCGCGACAGGGGGCTGGCTGGAAACACCATATATTTT. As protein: CASSRDRGLAGNTIYF.

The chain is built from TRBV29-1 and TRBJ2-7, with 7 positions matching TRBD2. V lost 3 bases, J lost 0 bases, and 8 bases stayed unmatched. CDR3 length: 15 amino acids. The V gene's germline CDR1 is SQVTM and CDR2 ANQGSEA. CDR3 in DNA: TGCAGCGTTGATAGAGGGCGGGGGAGCTCCTACGAGCAGTACTTC. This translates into CSVDRGRGSSYEQYF.